Below are 20 T cell receptor beta chains sequenced from a single sample in a study of CD8 T cells in ankylosing spondylitis. Each CDR3 protein is one row after TCRdb ran MiXCR on the 5' RACE reads. The sample carries about 500,000 distinct CDR3 sequences, approximately 11% recorded once. The study's findings and limits: Characteristic, it appeared, of ankylosing spondylitis blood was a TCR beta motif of several highly homologous variants.

No cognate antigen is known for these TCRs. The sample consisted of blood, either unsorted or a sorted T cell fraction (not recorded which). These receptors were taken from a male donor with ankylosing spondylitis.

V is TRBV10-2 and J is TRBJ1-2; D remains ambiguous. The CDR3 spans 15 residues. Germline assignment: CDR1 WSHSY and CDR2 SAAADI. Trimming cost V 3 bases and J 5 bases, with 16 bases left between them. CDR3 amino acids: CASSEYATSGYGYTF. The DNA for the CDR3 is TGCGCCAGCAGTGAATACGCCACTTCTGGGTATGGCTACACCTTC.

This clonotype came up many times. V and J are TRBV11-2 and TRBJ2-3; 12 bases fit TRBD2. There are 16 residues in the CDR3. V shed 0 bases and J 6 bases; nucleotides not matched to a gene: 4. From germline, CDR1 is SGHAT and CDR2 FQNNGV. The CDR3 loop reads CASSLDLAGGADTQYF. Here the CDR3 DNA reads TGTGCCAGCAGCTTAGATCTAGCGGGAGGGGCGGATACGCAGTATTTT.

The chain joins TRBV5-1 to TRBJ2-3; D call uncertain. Germline loops: CDR1 SGHRS, CDR2 YFSETQ. The CDR3 is made up of 15 amino acids. V was clipped by 0 bases and J by 2 bases, with 10 bases between them. The DNA for the CDR3 is TGCGCCAGCAGCTTGGCCGACCTATTCACAGATACGCAGTATTTT. Translating gives CASSLADLFTDTQYF.

This chain uses TRBV7-9 with TRBJ2-3, with 7 bases aligning to TRBD2. This CDR3 spans 14 amino acids. The V and J ends lost 5 bases and 6 bases, in that order; junction bases with no gene match: 8. CDR1 is SEHNR and CDR2 is FQNEAQ in the germline V gene (reference sequence). The CDR3 coding sequence is TGTGCCAGCAGCACCAGACTAGCCCCCGATACGCAGTATTTT. It codes for CASSTRLAPDTQYF.

This clonotype was detected ten times or more. V gene TRBV5-1 combines with J gene TRBJ2-1, with no clear D. CDR1 SGHRS and CDR2 YFSETQ come from the germline V gene. This CDR3 is built from 15 residues. Deletions cut 5 bases from V and 2 bases from J, with 14 bases between. The CDR3 DNA reads TGCGCCAGCAGTAAGTCCTACACGCCCTACAATGAGCAGTTCTTC. Protein: CASSKSYTPYNEQFF.

The chain couples TRBV20-1 to TRBJ2-5, with D perhaps TRBD1 (6 bases). The germline V gene has CDR1 DFQATT and CDR2 SNEGSKA (reference sequence). The V and J ends lost 5 bases and 2 bases respectively, with 12 bases between them. The CDR3 is 13 amino acids. The CDR3 bases are TGCAGTGCTGATGGACAGTCACAAGAGACCCAGTACTTC. This codes for CSADGQSQETQYF.

This clonotype has a handful of counts. The gene calls are TRBV3-1 and TRBJ2-5, with D hard to call. Trimming left V 0 bases short and J 5 bases short, with 10 bases between. Germline V gene data show CDR1 as LGHDT and CDR2 as YNNKEL (reference sequence). The CDR3 consists of 14 residues. The CDR3 DNA sequence: TGTGCCAGCAGCCAAGATACAGCGCGGGAGACCCAGTACTTC. It is translated as CASSQDTARETQYF.

The CDR3 bases are TGTGCCAGCAGCTCCGGGGAGGGACCGCTATACAATGAGCAGTTCTTC. Amino acids: CASSSGEGPLYNEQFF. This chain uses TRBV7-6 with TRBJ2-1; 7 bases line up with TRBD2. The CDR3 totals 16 residues. Germline V CDR1 and CDR2: SGHVS, FNYEAQ. Losses at the gene ends were 4 bases for V and 4 bases for J; bases not matched to a gene: 10.

This clonotype was detected a few times. This chain joins TRBV7-6 and TRBJ2-1; D is unresolved. The V and J ends lost 0 bases and 2 bases respectively, with 5 bases between them. The CDR3 length is 14 residues. Germline V gene lookup returns CDR1 SGHVS and CDR2 FNYEAQ. This CDR3 reads CASSLASTYNEQFF. CDR3 DNA sequence: TGTGCCAGCAGCTTAGCGAGTACCTACAATGAGCAGTTCTTC. The whole variable domain, remainder taken from reference TRBV7-6 and TRBJ2-1, is GAGVSQSPRYKVTKRGQDVALRCDPISGHVSLYWYRQALGQGPEFLTYFNYEAQQDKSGLPNDRFSAERPEGSISTLTIQRTEQRDSAMYRCASSLASTYNEQFFGPGTRLTVL.

The chain is built from TRBV24-1 and TRBJ2-2; 7 nucleotides align to TRBD1. J gave up 4 bases and V 3 bases, and 4 bases lay outside the gene matches. CDR1 KGHDR and CDR2 SFDVKD come from the germline V gene. The CDR3 runs to 15 residues. The chain's CDR3 is CATSDPTGFTGELFF. In DNA, the CDR3 is TGTGCCACCAGTGATCCGACAGGGTTCACCGGGGAGCTGTTTTTT.

V usage is TRBV11-1 and J usage is TRBJ2-7, with D possibly being TRBD2 (6 bases). The CDR3 extends over 20 amino acids. Germline V CDR1 and CDR2: SGHAT, FQDESV (reference sequence). V was shortened by 4 bases and J by 1 base, with 29 bases between the two germline ends. Here the CDR3 DNA reads TGTGCCAGCAGCTCGGTGGGGGGTTCCGGCGGGACCGTCCCGTCCTACGAGCAGTACTTC. Its translation: CASSSVGGSGGTVPSYEQYF.

This clonotype turned up a few times. The V call is TRBV12-3 or TRBV12-4, the J call TRBJ2-5, with 7 positions matching TRBD1. V lost 7 bases to trimming and J lost 7 bases; unmatched junction nucleotides: 12. The CDR3 is 14 amino acids. The CDR3 loop is CASTPDRLMGTQYF. DNA for the CDR3: TGTGCCAGCACTCCGGACAGGTTGATGGGGACCCAGTACTTC.

This clonotype was detected a few times. The chain has TRBV4-2 and TRBJ1-1; 8 nucleotides match TRBD1. Germline loops: CDR1 LGHNA, CDR2 YNFKEQ. V gave up 3 bases and J gave up 2 bases; unmatched junction bases: 5. This CDR3 spans 15 amino acids. The CDR3, as DNA: TGTGCCAGCAGCCAGACCGCAGGGGGCAACACTGAAGCTTTCTTT. Translated: CASSQTAGGNTEAFF.

This clonotype came up a few times. J is TRBJ1-5 and V is TRBV5-1; D gene unclear. Between the trimmed V and J ends, which lost 4 bases and 5 bases, there was a span of 19 bases. Germline lookup yields CDR1 SGHRS and CDR2 YFSETQ. This CDR3 contains 16 residues. This CDR3 is CASSPTGPDGHQPQHF. In DNA, the CDR3 is TGCGCCAGCAGCCCGACCGGGCCCGATGGTCATCAGCCCCAGCATTTT.

This clonotype showed up just a few times. The rearrangement links TRBV7-2 to TRBJ1-4, with no clear D. There are 15 residues in the CDR3. Germline CDR1 and CDR2: SGHTA and FQGNSA. Trimming took 5 bases from V and 3 from J, leaving 13 bases between them. The CDR3, as DNA: TGTGCCAGCAGCCTCGATCGGGCCCCTAATGAAAAACTGTTTTTT. Protein product: CASSLDRAPNEKLFF.

This clonotype was detected ten times or more. The chain uses TRBV2 and TRBJ1-4, with 8 bases matching TRBD1. This CDR3 is 14 amino acids long. Germline V gene lookup returns CDR1 SNHLY and CDR2 FYNNEI. V gave up 9 bases and J gave up 5 bases; unmatched junction bases: 8. CDR3 nucleotides: TGTGCCAGTAAGACAGGGGAATCAAATGAAAAACTGTTTTTT. Protein product: CASKTGESNEKLFF.

The sample holds a few counts of this clonotype. The chain employs TRBV20-1 and TRBJ2-7, with a weak D call TRBD1 (9 bases). The CDR3 is 13 amino acids. Germline loops: CDR1 DFQATT, CDR2 SNEGSKA (reference sequence). CDR3 nucleotide sequence: TGCATACAGGGGGCTAGCGGGTTCTACGAGCAGTACGTC. It yields the protein CIQGASGFYEQYV.

Of note for this clonotype: The junction shows a germline mismatch at one end, possibly a read error. In nucleotides, the CDR3 is TGTGCCACCAGTGACCCCAGACTAGGGGGTTTATTCGATGAGCAGTCCTTC. Translation gives CATSDPRLGGLFDEQSF. This sequence joins TRBV24-1 and TRBJ2-1, with D perhaps assigned TRBD1 or TRBD2 (6 bases each). In germline, CDR1 is KGHDR, CDR2 SFDVKD. The CDR3 totals 17 residues.

For the CDR3, the DNA is TGTGCCAGCAGCTTAGATTTTCCTAGCTACAATGAGCAGTTCTTC. It encodes CASSLDFPSYNEQFF. The chain uses TRBV7-2 and TRBJ2-1; unclear D gene. Germline values: CDR1 SGHTA, CDR2 FQGNSA. V shed 1 base and J shed 3 bases, with 10 bases lying between them. The CDR3 totals 15 residues.

V gene TRBV7-2 combines with J gene TRBJ2-1; 7 bases are shared with TRBD1. The length of the CDR3 is 15 residues. Per the germline V gene, CDR1 is SGHTA and CDR2 is FQGNSA. Trimming removed 6 bases from V and 6 bases from J; junction bases left unmatched: 11. The CDR3 sequence: CASRNDRVLGNEQFF. The CDR3 DNA follows: TGTGCCAGCAGAAATGACAGGGTTCTCGGCAATGAGCAGTTCTTC.